Shown below are 4 T cell receptor beta chains from a single sample sequenced in a study of radiation and T cells in renal cell carcinoma. Clones were sequenced by immunoSEQ multiplex PCR, and TCRdb holds only the in-frame ones, with some missing. The table has some 97,000 clones, roughly 84% seen once. Time point specified: blood 4 weeks post-SBRT, at nephrectomy. Described treatment: 15 Gy SBRT to primary tumor, nephrectomy 4 weeks later. The specimen comprised blood, sampled from a patient whose treatment included radiotherapy and nephrectomy. The receptors originated from a man aged 60 to 75 with renal cell carcinoma.

J is TRBJ1-5 and V is TRBV28, with 7 bases identical to TRBD1. Germline trimming cut 5 bases from V and 0 bases from J; bases unmatched to any gene: 7. CDR1 MDHEN and CDR2 SYDVKM come from the germline V gene. This CDR3 contains 16 residues. The CDR3 spells CASSPTRTGSNQPQHF. The CDR3 coding sequence is TGTGCCAGCAGTCCCACCAGGACAGGTAGCAATCAGCCCCAGCATTTT.

In this sample, this clone turned up once. CDR3 amino acids: CASSFLDRGADTQYF. The CDR3 coding sequence is TGTGCCAGCAGCTTTTTGGACAGGGGTGCAGATACGCAGTATTTT. V and J are TRBV9 and TRBJ2-3; 9 nucleotides line up with TRBD1. This CDR3 is built from 15 residues. Germline CDR1 and CDR2: SGDLS and YYNGEE. The V and J ends lost 4 bases and 4 bases, in that order; junction bases with no gene match: 7.

This clone was seen once. V is TRBV15 and J is TRBJ2-4, with D possibly matching TRBD2 (6 bases). The CDR3 runs to 15 residues. CDR1 is LNHNV and CDR2 is YYDKDF in the germline V gene (reference sequence). Trimming shortened V by 3 bases and J by 6 bases, and 15 bases separated the two germline ends. Here the CDR3 reads CATSSAGPGVNIQYF. CDR3 nucleotide sequence: TGTGCCACCAGCAGCGCCGGGCCGGGAGTAAACATTCAGTACTTC.

The rearrangement links TRBV7-9 to TRBJ2-2; D unclear. Per the germline V gene, CDR1 is SEHNR and CDR2 is FQNEAQ (reference sequence). This CDR3 has 13 residues. The V end was cut by 0 bases, the J end by 7 bases, with 6 bases between. This chain's CDR3 is CASSLAAGGELFF. In DNA form, the CDR3 reads TGTGCCAGCAGCTTAGCGGCAGGCGGGGAGCTGTTTTTT.